This TCR beta chain was recorded in a study of shared clonotypes between healthy human individuals (dated by TCRdb to 2019 to 2021). Regarding the research as a whole: The cohort comprised a couple of women and a few men aged 18 to 49 years. Per donor, leukapheresis produced somewhere between about 0.85 and 9.5 billion PBMCs. To increase sequencing depth and limit assay-specific biases, TCR repertoire library preparation and sequencing were carried out by different laboratories using diverse techniques. For each donor, three plates each were used for CD4 naive and CD4 memory, two plates were used for CD8 naive, and one plate was used for CD8 memory. To estimate repertoire size and how much clonotypes are shared between individuals, the study performed deep sequencing of blood TCR repertoires from five healthy adults. Study-wide conclusions, independent of this receptor: Naive subsets generally had larger estimated clonotype richness than memory subsets did. Because the study included a small number of donors, the genetic and exposure-history diversity represented was limited. Sampling was restricted to blood, and TCR repertoires in tissues likely differ from the TCR repertoires found in blood. Incomplete sequencing was indicated by rarefaction of sorted-subset datasets, despite the large sequencing depth. Based on pairwise subsampling, the degree of clonotype sharing among donors was expected to be affected by sequencing depth. When a few donors were compared, the shared fraction of clonotypes was about 5% for naive CD4, around 3.5% for naive CD8, roughly 2.5% for memory CD4, and 0.35% to 0.5% for memory CD8. Compared with non-shared clonotypes, the clonotypes found in all four sorted-subset donors had higher generation probabilities.

CDR1 and CDR2, looked up from the germline V gene (reference sequence), are SEHNR and FQNEAQ. At the junction V is shortened by 4 bases and J by 5 bases, with 14 bases in between. Including the terminal cysteine and phenylalanine, the CDR3 comprises 14 residues. Only the CDR3 DNA is retained, 42 bases long and in frame from the first base. This clone was observed a single time. Its antigen is currently not known. No much larger clone is present one base from it, and per-base qualities are unavailable. Using the deep immunoSEQ assay, TCR CDR3 regions were amplified from genomic DNA by multiplex PCR. Extracted genomic DNA from each cell subset was distributed evenly across all wells of several immunoSEQ 96-well plates, and each plate was treated as a replicate. For sorted subsets, each replicate PCR was loaded with about 0.2 ug genomic DNA, equivalent to 30,000 or so T cell genomes. Purified libraries were quantified with a Qubit 3.0 fluorometer, sized on a Bioanalyzer 2100, and re-quantified with the KAPA Library Quantification kit. Each immunoSEQ 96-well plate was sequenced on its own single-read 150-cycle Illumina NextSeq 550 flow cell. Processing in the source paper ran as follows. Because the immunoSEQ output included only junctional sequences and no quality scores, the filtering could not be the same as the filtering used for full-length reads. Sequences were annotated with PyIR, a Python wrapper for IgBLAST v1.9, using IMGT germline references to assign V/J genes and CDR3. Reads were removed for weak V/J assignments (E-value above 1e-6), missing CDR3, stop codons, out-of-frame junctions, or ambiguous translated residues. A V3J clonotype was defined by an identical inferred V gene, J gene, and CDR3 amino acid sequence. The percentage overlap between two repertoires was calculated by dividing the number of shared unique clonotypes by the size of the smaller repertoire. Richness of each repertoire was evaluated using RTK rarefaction, the Chao1 estimator, and Recon v2.1 estimates of unobserved clonotypes. Generation probabilities for all TCRbeta clonotypes obtained by the gDNA method from four donors were computed using OLGA. TCRdb carries this immuneACCESS record with in-frame sequences only. Its versions omit some clonotypes, under half of them owing to an unresolved V gene in the studies checked, with the rest unexplained. V and J calls and clone size are given by that table; D and trimming were obtained from the DNA. The sample table lists about 2.1 million clones, about 94% of them with a count of one. 1.5% to 2% of the sample lies in the top ten.

CD8 naive samples consisted of CD45RO-negative cells that were positively selected for CCR7, yielding a CD45RA+CCR7+ population without TemRA cells. Healthy HIV-negative adults with no recently reported acute infections or vaccinations were included as donors. Every donor was a Caucasian adult residing in Nashville, Tennessee, USA. Blood was collected by leukapheresis, and PBMCs were isolated by Ficoll-Histopaque density gradient centrifugation and then cryopreserved in liquid nitrogen vapor phase. Analytical flow cytometry was used to check the purity and quantity of each magnetically sorted T cell population. From each sorted fraction, genomic DNA was isolated and quantified by UV absorbance on a Nanodrop 2000c.

The source material was naive CD8+ T cells from PBMCs. The cell subset or site label for this specimen denotes: CD45RA+CCR7+. The chain was built from TRBV7-9 and TRBJ1-1; TRBD1 is perhaps the D gene, given 6 matching bases. The sequence came from a man younger than 35 in good health. Some clones in this sample may be carry-over from other donors' samples. Here is the DNA: TGTGCCAGCAGCTCGGGGGCGCGCAGAACTGAAGCTTTCTTT. This codes for CASSSGARRTEAFF.